This T cell receptor (beta chain) was documented in a study of tumor-infiltrating lymphocytes in glioblastoma multiforme. General study points: The T cells in this sample were not sorted into functional subsets. The TCR and somatic mutation analysis included just one glioblastoma patient.

Three nested ARM-PCR rounds with V-beta and C-beta primers built TCRB libraries. A C-beta primer primed TCRB cDNA from about 0.45 ug RNA. TCRdb analysed the multiplex PCR reads with MiXCR anew, one entry per CDR3 protein. The sample contains approximately 14,000 distinct CDR3 sequences, about 69% of which appear only once. V lost 2 bases to trimming and J lost 3 bases, with 14 bases between them. This CDR3 contains 16 residues. This clonotype was seen more than once but under ten times. The antigen is undetermined. The source of this sequence is a male donor with glioblastoma. This chain connects TRBV12-3 or TRBV12-4 to TRBJ1-3; D is possibly TRBD1 (6 bases). The sequenced sample was brain tumor tissue. CDR3 nucleotides: TGTGCCAGCAGTTTAATGGGGACAAGCTTTGGAAACACCATATATTTT. This translates into CASSLMGTSFGNTIYF.